A selection of T cell receptor beta chains follows, all from one sample in a study of OX40 agonist ivuxolimab in advanced cancers. Here immunoSEQ multiplex PCR was the method, and the copy in TCRdb shows in-frame clones only, minus some. The table lists 90,000 to 100,000 clones, roughly 95% of them singletons, with 2% to 2.5% in the top ten. This material consisted of CD4+ or CD8+ T cells sorted from blood, taken in a trial of the OX40 agonist ivuxolimab. These receptors originate from an adult with an advanced solid tumor such as melanoma, head and neck, liver or kidney cancer. Each CDR3 is given without its conserved first and last residue. The order of the fields is V gene, J gene, CDR3 protein.

>TRBV27|TRBJ2-3
ASSLLPAVTDTQY
>TRBV19|TRBJ1-1
ASSIIGDMNTEAF
>TRBV7-8|TRBJ1-5
ASSQGQGYQPQH
>TRBV27|TRBJ2-2
ASSAGLAVGELF
>TRBV20-1|TRBJ2-1
SVHSYNEQF
>TRBV5-6|TRBJ2-7
ASSLYTRAPYEQY
>TRBV28|TRBJ2-5
ASSFQGAGETQY
>TRBV27|TRBJ1-5
ASKSWGQGSNQPQH
>TRBV7-3|TRBJ2-5
ASSFLAGGRETQY
>TRBV27|TRBJ2-7
ASSFSGTPSYEQY
>TRBV5-1|TRBJ1-4
ASTNWGGTNEKLF
>TRBV7-9|TRBJ2-5
ASSLSSEETQY
>TRBV19|TRBJ2-7
ASSSGAYEQY
>TRBV4-1|TRBJ1-1
ASSQGTGFWAF
>TRBV11-2|TRBJ2-7
ASSLSGGSLYEQY
>TRBV28|TRBJ2-5
ASVKRGRPQETQY
>TRBV7-9|TRBJ1-1
ASSFPGDTEAF
>TRBV28|TRBJ2-1
ASRLPGGWNEQF
>TRBV7-6|TRBJ1-1
ASSLETGGEGNTEAF
>TRBV5-1|TRBJ2-5
ASSRGETQY
>TRBV27|TRBJ2-1
ASSLLREGNNEQF
>TRBV7-8|TRBJ2-3
ASSHTPGQATLDTQY
>TRBV6-6|TRBJ1-5
ASSYPGQPQH
>TRBV5-4|TRBJ1-2
ASSSLGTNYGYT
>TRBV7-3|TRBJ2-5
ASSKMGGGKETQY
>TRBV27|TRBJ2-7
ASSLSAGTYEQY
>TRBV27|TRBJ2-2
ASSPVLGEEAGGTNTGELF
>TRBV9|TRBJ2-5
ASSPRGLPYQETQY
>TRBV5-6|TRBJ2-2
ASTIAGANTGELF
>TRBV6-5|TRBJ2-3
ASSSWTGTDTQY
>TRBV10-3|TRBJ1-3
AISESGRQNSGNTIY
>TRBV7-2|TRBJ2-7
ASSLGVWTLAYEQY
>TRBV6-1|TRBJ2-2
ASSEDQNTGELF